A single sample gave rise to the 17 T cell receptor beta chains below, sequenced in a study of cytomegalovirus exposure and HLA in healthy donors. Clones were read by immunoSEQ multiplex PCR, and TCRdb kept only the in-frame ones, dropping some. This table has approximately 57,000 clones, 85% to 95% appearing once. Input material: PBMCs. All receptors come from a woman aged 18-29 years in good health and CMV-seronegative.

The chain has TRBV10-3 and TRBJ2-6; no definite D call. This CDR3 has 15 amino acids. The germline CDR1 and CDR2 sequences are ENHRY and SYGVKD. Trimming removed 3 bases from V and 2 bases from J, with 8 bases in between. The CDR3 sequence: CAISDVGAGANVLTF. The CDR3 DNA follows: TGTGCCATCAGTGACGTAGGAGCTGGGGCCAACGTCCTGACTTTC.

This chain uses TRBV5-4 with TRBJ1-3; TRBD1 agrees at 7 bases. The germline V gene encodes CDR1 SGHNT and CDR2 YYREEE (reference sequence). The CDR3 is made up of 15 amino acids. Trimming at V came to 4 bases and at J to 2 bases, leaving 6 bases not matched to a gene. The CDR3 region is CASSRSDRAGNTIYF. The CDR3 nucleotides are TGTGCCAGCAGCAGATCCGACAGGGCTGGAAACACCATATATTTT. Together with reference TRBV5-4 and TRBJ1-3, the CDR3 gives the full variable domain: ETGVTQSPTHLIKTRGQQVTLRCSSQSGHNTVSWYQQALGQGPQFIFQYYREEENGRGNFPPRFSGLQFPNYSSELNVNALELDDSALYLCASSRSDRAGNTIYFGEGSWLTVV.

The rearrangement joins TRBV4-2 to TRBJ2-7, with D perhaps matching TRBD1 (7 bases). The V gene's germline CDR1 is LGHNA and CDR2 YNFKEQ. The V end lost 4 bases, the J end lost 5 bases, and 15 bases lay between the germline ends. The CDR3 sequence is 14 residues long. The CDR3 DNA is TGTGCCAGCAGCCGGAGGGGGCTTCGAGACGAGCAGTACTTC. As protein: CASSRRGLRDEQYF.

V is TRBV28 and J is TRBJ2-1; 12 bases are shared with TRBD2. This CDR3 has 16 amino acids. CDR1 MDHEN and CDR2 SYDVKM come from the germline V gene. Trimming at V came to 4 bases and at J to 6 bases, leaving 7 bases not matched to a gene. The CDR3 region is CASSSETSGRINEQFF. CDR3 nucleotide sequence: TGTGCCAGCAGTTCCGAGACTAGCGGGAGAATCAATGAGCAGTTCTTC.

This chain joins TRBV19 and TRBJ2-5; tentative D call: TRBD1 (5 bases). The CDR3 is 13 amino acids. The germline CDR1 and CDR2 sequences are LNHDA and SQIVND (reference sequence). The V end lost 3 bases, the J end lost 4 bases, and 9 bases lay between the germline ends. In DNA form, the CDR3 reads TGTGCCAGTAGTATTTCTCAGGGAGAGACCCAGTACTTC. Translation gives CASSISQGETQYF.

The chain carries TRBV4-2 and TRBJ2-5; a weak D match, TRBD2 (6 bases). The V and J ends lost 0 bases and 5 bases respectively, with 13 bases between them. Germline V gene lookup returns CDR1 LGHNA and CDR2 YNFKEQ. The CDR3 runs to 15 residues. CDR3 protein: CASSQEWGDSETQYF. CDR3 nucleotides: TGTGCCAGCAGCCAAGAGTGGGGGGACTCGGAGACCCAGTACTTC.

CDR3 DNA: TGTGCCAGCAAAGACAGGACTCTTTACAATGAGCAGTTCTTC. It translates to CASKDRTLYNEQFF. The J gene is TRBJ2-1, the V gene TRBV10-3; D perhaps matches TRBD1 (6 bases). The CDR3 is made up of 14 amino acids. Trimming cost V 10 bases and J 4 bases, with 17 bases left between them. Germline V gene lookup returns CDR1 ENHRY and CDR2 SYGVKD.

The V and J genes are TRBV11-2 and TRBJ2-3; 11 positions match TRBD2. After removal of 5 bases from V and 3 bases from J, the junction contained 7 bases not matched to a gene. CDR1 SGHAT and CDR2 FQNNGV come from the germline V gene. The CDR3 is 16 residues long. The CDR3 sequence: CASSLGLAGTTDTQYF. DNA of the CDR3: TGTGCCAGCAGCCTTGGACTAGCGGGTACAACAGATACGCAGTATTTT. The full variable domain, with the rest looked up from reference TRBV11-2 and TRBJ2-3, is EAGVAQSPRYKIIEKRQSVAFWCNPISGHATLYWYQQILGQGPKLLIQFQNNGVVDDSQLPKDRFSAERLKGVDSTLKIQPAKLEDSAVYLCASSLGLAGTTDTQYFGPGTRLTVL.

CDR3 nucleotide sequence: TGTGCCAGCAGTTACTCGAGACAGAATGAAAAACTGTTTTTT. Its translation is CASSYSRQNEKLFF. V gene TRBV6-6 combines with J gene TRBJ1-4; weak D call: TRBD1 (5 bases). This CDR3 has 14 amino acids. Per the germline V gene, CDR1 is MNHNY and CDR2 is SVGAGI (reference sequence). V dropped 0 bases and J dropped 5 bases, with 7 bases sitting between them.

Concerning this clone itself: The junction shows a germline mismatch at one end, possibly a read error. The gene calls are TRBV2 and TRBJ1-2; D ambiguous. Germline V CDR1 and CDR2: SNHLY, FYNNEI. CDR3 length equals 14 residues. Here the CDR3 DNA reads TGTGCCGGCAGCATACATATCCCTAACTATGGCTACACCTTC. Translated: CAGSIHIPNYGYTF.

The chain has TRBV29-1 and TRBJ1-5; D is perhaps TRBD1 (5 bases). This CDR3 is 12 amino acids long. Germline CDR1 and CDR2: SQVTM and ANQGSEA. Trimming left V 0 bases short and J 8 bases short, with 8 bases between. The CDR3 sequence is CSVEDPGEPQHF. CDR3 DNA sequence: TGCAGCGTTGAAGATCCGGGGGAGCCCCAGCATTTT.

CDR3: CASSQEGAGGAYEQYV. In nucleotides, the CDR3 is TGCGCCAGCAGCCAAGAAGGAGCAGGGGGAGCCTACGAGCAGTACGTC. The V gene is TRBV4-1, the J gene TRBJ2-7; the match to TRBD1 covers 7 bases. The CDR3 consists of 16 residues. V lost 0 bases and J lost 2; bases outside the gene matches: 7. Germline V lookup: CDR1 MGHRA, CDR2 YSYEKL.

This chain joins TRBV9 and TRBJ2-1; 7 bases agree with TRBD2. Trimming took 1 base from V and 10 from J; bases not matched to a gene: 14. There are 16 residues in the CDR3. Germline CDR1 SGDLS, CDR2 YYNGEE. The CDR3 is CASSVFFGLVNAEQFF. The CDR3 nucleotides read TGTGCCAGCAGCGTATTTTTTGGACTAGTTAATGCCGAGCAGTTCTTC.

The chain couples TRBV11-2 to TRBJ2-3; perhaps TRBD2 as D (6 bases). Trimming left V 8 bases short and J 4 bases short, with 10 bases between. This CDR3 has 12 amino acids. Per the germline V gene, CDR1 is SGHAT and CDR2 is FQNNGV. CDR3 nucleotides: TGTGCCAGCGGGGGGATGGCAGATACGCAGTATTTT. Protein sequence: CASGGMADTQYF.

This chain uses TRBV9 with TRBJ1-6; D gene uncertain. V was shortened by 3 bases and J by 10 bases, with 11 bases between the two germline ends. This CDR3 comprises 13 residues. Germline V gives CDR1 SGDLS, CDR2 YYNGEE. The CDR3 sequence is CASSAREISPLHF. The CDR3 coding sequence is TGTGCCAGCAGCGCTCGGGAAATATCACCCCTCCACTTT.

DNA of the CDR3: TGTGCCAGTGGACAGGGCGCCTACGAGCAGTACGTC. The encoded protein is CASGQGAYEQYV. The J gene is TRBJ2-7, the V gene TRBV2, with 8 bases that match TRBD1. The CDR3 is 12 residues long. The J segment lost 2 bases and the V segment lost 9 bases, leaving 3 bases of the junction unmatched. Germline assignment: CDR1 SNHLY and CDR2 FYNNEI.

V is TRBV9 and J is TRBJ2-1, with 11 bases fitting TRBD2. The CDR3 has 17 residues. Trimming removed 0 bases from V and 6 bases from J; junction bases left unmatched: 8. CDR1 SGDLS and CDR2 YYNGEE come from the germline V gene. The CDR3 region is CASSVATGTSGPNEQFF. The CDR3 nucleotides read TGTGCCAGCAGCGTAGCTACTGGGACTAGCGGCCCCAATGAGCAGTTCTTC. Filled out from reference TRBV9 and TRBJ2-1, the complete variable domain reads DSGVTQTPKHLITATGQRVTLRCSPRSGDLSVYWYQQSLDQGLQFLIQYYNGEERAKGNILERFSAQQFPDLHSELNLSSLELGDSALYFCASSVATGTSGPNEQFFGPGTRLTVL.